The clone carrying this T cell receptor beta chain has more than one count but fewer than ten. The sample is drawn from a study of blood T cell repertoires in COVID-19. At the level of the study: Material from acute and convalescent COVID-19 was sourced from the United States, Italy and Spain. PBMCs, B-cell-depleted T cells, or T cells provided the cDNA or gDNA that made up the material.

The CDR3 runs to 15 residues. The V gene's germline CDR1 is LGHDT and CDR2 YNNKEL (reference sequence). After removal of 4 bases from V and 5 bases from J, the junction contained 10 bases not matched to a gene. Per the original methods: Reference gene primer amplification yielded estimated nucleated cell counts. Clones were sequenced by immunoSEQ multiplex PCR, and TCRdb holds only the in-frame ones, with some missing. V, J and clone size reflect that table, while D and trimming were determined from the DNA. The sample yields hundreds of thousands of clones, around 87% seen once. The sequence derives from a man aged 60-69 years who had recovered from COVID-19. This chain uses TRBV3-1 (or the pseudogene TRBV3-2) with TRBJ2-5, with TRBD2 matching 7 bases. Sequenced: peripheral blood. CDR3 residues: CASSPLAGRGETQYF. The CDR3 DNA is TGTGCCAGCAGCCCCTTAGCGGGCCGTGGGGAGACCCAGTACTTC.